This TCR beta chain was profiled in a study of T cell responses to AZD1222 COVID-19 vaccine. This clone came up once. What it binds is not known. Study-wide points: Clonal diversity may have been underestimated in mostly white British donors. Epitopes outside B.1.351 and B.1.1.7 mutated regions reportedly drew nearly half of spike TCRs. Scientists sampled the repertoires only once the peak T cell response had passed.

Analysis merged second doses at about 4 or about 12 weeks. Clones were sequenced by immunoSEQ multiplex PCR, and TCRdb holds only the in-frame ones, with some missing. The sample has roughly 120,000 clones, 85% to 95% seen once. The receptor's source is an adult who received the AZD1222 COVID-19 vaccine. The sample consisted of peripheral blood, taken 28 days after the second AZD1222 dose.

CDR3 amino acids: CASSADRTSGNTIYF. The CDR3 DNA reads as TGTGCCAGCAGTGCCGACAGGACCTCTGGAAACACCATATATTTT. The chain has TRBV2 and TRBJ1-3, with TRBD1 as a possible D gene (6 bases). V gave up 4 bases and J gave up 0 bases, with 10 bases separating them. This CDR3 is built from 15 residues. CDR1 is SNHLY and CDR2 is FYNNEI in the germline V gene.